Following are 9 T cell receptor beta chains from one sample sequenced in a study of T cell responses to AZD1222 COVID-19 vaccine. TCRdb's table, derived via immunoSEQ multiplex PCR, lists solely in-frame clones and lacks some. The sample holds some 120,000 clones, 87% seen once. The source was peripheral blood, collected on day 0 of AZD1222 vaccination. The receptors were sampled from an adult in good health.

J is TRBJ2-6 and V is TRBV12-5; perhaps TRBD2 as D (6 bases). The CDR3 is 16 amino acids. The germline V gene encodes CDR1 LGHNT and CDR2 FRNRAP. V dropped 0 bases and J dropped 0 bases, with 6 bases sitting between them. CDR3 DNA: TGTGCTAGTGGTTTGGTGGGAGGCTCTGGGGCCAACGTCCTGACTTTC. This encodes CASGLVGGSGANVLTF. Combining the CDR3 with reference TRBV12-5 and TRBJ2-6 gives the whole variable domain DARVTQTPRHKVTEMGQEVTMRCQPILGHNTVFWYRQTMMQGLELLAYFRNRAPLDDSGMPKDRFSAEMPDATLATLKIQPSEPRDSAVYFCASGLVGGSGANVLTFGAGSRLTVL.

The J gene is TRBJ1-1, the V gene TRBV5-6, with D unresolved. Germline CDR1 SGHDT, CDR2 YYEEEE. This CDR3 comprises 14 residues. Trimming removed 1 base from V and 1 base from J, with 8 bases in between. The CDR3 DNA sequence: TGTGCCAGCAGCTTGTACAGCCCGAACACTGAAGCTTTCTTT. This codes for CASSLYSPNTEAFF.

This clone was seen a single time. The genes are TRBV6-5 and TRBJ1-5; D is unresolved. The CDR3 has 14 residues. Trimming cost V 5 bases and J 4 bases, with 12 bases left between them. Per germline, CDR1 MNHEY and CDR2 SVGAGI. The DNA for the CDR3 is TGTGCCAGCAGTCGAACGCAGATTAATCAGCCCCAGCATTTT. Its protein product is CASSRTQINQPQHF.

This rearrangement joins TRBV9 to TRBJ2-7; D might be TRBD1 (5 bases). Germline CDR1 SGDLS, CDR2 YYNGEE. With 4 bases removed from V and 0 bases from J, the gap between germline ends came to 14 bases. This CDR3 is 15 amino acids long. The CDR3 loop reads CASSPQDMSSYEQYF. For the CDR3, the DNA is TGTGCCAGCAGCCCTCAGGACATGAGCTCCTACGAGCAGTACTTC.

The V and J genes are TRBV18 and TRBJ2-3; no reliable D call. V lost 2 bases and J 6 bases, leaving 15 bases between the germline ends. Per germline, CDR1 KGHSH and CDR2 LQKENI. This CDR3 region has 15 residues. CDR3 nucleotide sequence: TGTGCCAGCTCACCAAAGGGCCATACCAGGGATACGCAGTATTTT. It codes for CASSPKGHTRDTQYF.

This clone was seen a handful of times. The chain is built from TRBV9 and TRBJ2-3, with 7 bases identical to TRBD1. Germline V gene lookup returns CDR1 SGDLS and CDR2 YYNGEE. The J segment lost 3 bases and the V segment lost 3 bases, leaving 4 bases of the junction unmatched. The CDR3 loop spans 14 amino acids. Written as DNA, the CDR3 is TGTGCCAGCAGCGCCGGGACAGTGACAGATACGCAGTATTTT. Amino acid sequence: CASSAGTVTDTQYF.

The chain has TRBV5-8 and TRBJ1-1, with D unresolved. The ends were cut back, 4 bases at V and 1 base at J, with 8 bases in the middle. CDR3 length: 13 residues. CDR1 is SGHTS, CDR2 YDEGEE, per germline. The CDR3 spells CASSLSANTEAFF. CDR3 sequence (DNA): TGTGCCAGCAGCCTGTCAGCGAACACTGAAGCTTTCTTT.

V usage is TRBV5-1 and J usage is TRBJ2-3, with TRBD2 matching 8 bases. Germline V lookup: CDR1 SGHRS, CDR2 YFSETQ. J gave up 0 bases and V 7 bases, and 13 bases lay outside the gene matches. CDR3 length equals 17 residues. The CDR3 sequence: CASSRLAGHSSTDTQYF. CDR3 coding DNA: TGCGCCAGCTCCCGGCTAGCGGGCCACTCTAGCACAGATACGCAGTATTTT. Together with reference TRBV5-1 and TRBJ2-3, the CDR3 gives the full variable domain: KAGVTQTPRYLIKTRGQQVTLSCSPISGHRSVSWYQQTPGQGLQFLFEYFSETQRNKGNFPGRFSGRQFSNSRSEMNVSTLELGDSALYLCASSRLAGHSSTDTQYFGPGTRLTVL.

The genes are TRBV5-1 and TRBJ1-2; D possibly corresponds to TRBD1 (5 bases). V gave up 6 bases and J gave up 4 bases, with 16 bases separating them. The CDR3 runs 14 residues. Germline CDR1 and CDR2: SGHRS and YFSETQ. CDR3 residues: CASMTEVGSYGYTF. The CDR3 DNA follows: TGCGCCAGCATGACAGAGGTGGGGAGCTATGGCTACACCTTC.